The 6 T cell receptor beta chains below were found in one sample sequenced in a study of T cells in Graves' hyperthyroidism and ophthalmopathy. There were TCR beta CDR3 regions amplified from RNA transcripts. Initially, a first-round RT-PCR of the TCR CDR3 employed the HTBI primer set. Each CDR3 protein is one row after TCRdb ran MiXCR on the multiplex PCR reads. Of fewer than 750,000 distinct CDR3 sequences listed, 14% are singletons. The sample comprised blood. The receptors were sampled from a woman aged 45-60 years with Graves' ophthalmopathy.

This clonotype was recorded a few times. The V call is TRBV3-1, the J call TRBJ2-4, with unresolved D. This CDR3 has 15 amino acids. Deletions cut 1 base from V and 9 bases from J, with 16 bases between. CDR1 and CDR2 from the germline V gene are LGHDT and YNNKEL (reference sequence). The CDR3 bases are TGTGCCAGCAGCCAAGGCATAGATTGGAAGGGCATTCAGTACTTC. Translation gives CASSQGIDWKGIQYF.

This clonotype was observed a few times. The chain carries TRBV14 and TRBJ1-4; 11 positions agree with TRBD1. The junction had 8 bases not matched to a gene; V was cut back by 4 bases and J by 7 bases. The CDR3 is made up of 16 amino acids. The germline V gene has CDR1 SGHDN and CDR2 FVKESK. CDR3: CASSRYGQGAREKLFF. DNA of the CDR3: TGTGCCAGCAGCCGCTACGGACAGGGGGCGCGTGAAAAACTGTTTTTT.

The V gene is TRBV18, the J gene TRBJ2-3; D possibly uses TRBD1 or TRBD2 (6 bases each). Germline loops: CDR1 KGHSH, CDR2 LQKENI. The CDR3 is made up of 19 amino acids. Trimming shortened V by 2 bases and J by 0 bases, and 21 bases separated the two germline ends. Here the CDR3 reads CASSPSRGHRGASTDTQYF. The CDR3 DNA sequence: TGTGCCAGCTCACCAAGTAGGGGACACCGCGGGGCCAGCACAGATACGCAGTATTTT.

The chain uses TRBV29-1 and TRBJ1-2; 8 nucleotides align to TRBD1. Germline V lookup: CDR1 SQVTM, CDR2 ANQGSEA. The CDR3 spans 12 residues. The ends lost 6 bases at V and 5 bases at J; junction bases unmatched: 5. The CDR3 bases are TGCAGCGTACCGACAGGGGAGTATGGCTACACCTTC. This codes for CSVPTGEYGYTF.

This chain links TRBV27 with TRBJ1-2; 9 bases match TRBD1. V was clipped by 3 bases and J by 4 bases; unmatched bases: 3. CDR3 length: 14 amino acids. Per the germline V gene, CDR1 is MNHEY and CDR2 is SMNVEV (reference sequence). The CDR3 region is CASSLWGQGYGYTF. CDR3 bases: TGTGCCAGCAGTTTGTGGGGACAGGGCTATGGCTACACCTTC.

In regard to this clonotype: Possible read error: a much larger clone is one base away. J is TRBJ2-7 and V is TRBV14; D unclear. The CDR3 spans 13 residues. Looked up from germline, CDR1 is SGHDN and CDR2 is FVKESK. The CDR3 loop is CTSSQSSSYEQYF. The CDR3 region has the DNA TGTACCAGCAGCCAGTCTAGCTCCTACGAGCAGTACTTC.